The present TCR beta chain was sequenced within a study of T cells after yellow fever vaccination. One entry per CDR3 protein, called by TCRdb with MiXCR from the 5' RACE reads. The sample lists approximately 450,000 distinct CDR3 sequences, around 20% occurring once. The CDR3 is 19 amino acids. Looked up from germline, CDR1 is MGHRA and CDR2 is YSYEKL. V dropped 1 base and J dropped 4 bases, with 20 bases sitting between them. The receptor was isolated from a man aged 18 to 29 who received the YFV17D yellow fever vaccine. The sample here was PBMCs, taken before the yellow fever booster vaccination. The chain couples TRBV4-1 to TRBJ2-6, with D perhaps TRBD2 (7 bases). This CDR3 reads CASSQVGSRGGKGANVLTF. DNA for the CDR3: TGCGCCAGCAGCCAAGTGGGGTCCAGGGGAGGGAAGGGGGCCAACGTCCTGACTTTC.